These T cell receptor beta chains were read from a single sample in a study of cytomegalovirus exposure and HLA in healthy donors. The protocol was immunoSEQ multiplex PCR, while the TCRdb copy is restricted to in-frame clones and leaves out a portion. Of about 73,000 clones in the sample, about 81% were seen once. Material for sequencing was PBMCs. These receptors came from a man in his 70s in good health and CMV-seronegative. Both conserved end residues are part of each CDR3. Each record gives: V gene, D gene, clone size, J gene, CDR3 protein, CDR3 DNA. D genes are given only for firm matches. Clone size is given for some rows only: seen once, a few or many times, or a class if the clone is expanded.

TRBV28,.,once,TRBJ2-7,CASSTGQYYEQYF,TGTGCCAGCAGTACAGGGCAATACTACGAGCAGTACTTC
TRBV7-6,TRBD2,.,TRBJ2-2,CASSLGLAGAVTGELFF,TGTGCCAGCAGCTTAGGGCTAGCGGGGGCCGTAACCGGGGAGCTGTTTTTT
TRBV9,TRBD2,.,TRBJ2-3,CASSVSGGAVNTQYF,TGTGCCAGCAGCGTTAGCGGGGGGGCCGTAAATACGCAGTATTTT
TRBV15,.,.,TRBJ1-4,CATSNHRDLTKGLFF,TGTGCCACCAGCAACCACAGGGACCTAACCAAAGGGCTGTTTTTT
TRBV21-1,.,.,TRBJ2-1,CASSKVLRTSGQSSYNEQFF,TGTGCCAGCAGCAAAGTCCTTCGGACTAGCGGCCAAAGCTCCTACAATGAGCAGTTCTTC
TRBV4-3,TRBD1,.,TRBJ2-7,CASSQDSLTGTSYEQYF,TGCGCCAGCAGCCAAGATTCTCTGACAGGGACCTCCTACGAGCAGTACTTC
TRBV19,TRBD1,.,TRBJ2-6,CASSIKTGTGGSGANVLTF,TGTGCCAGTAGTATTAAAACCGGGACAGGGGGTTCTGGGGCCAACGTCCTGACTTTC
TRBV5-1,TRBD1,.,TRBJ1-5,CASSLTGDQPQHF,TGCGCCAGCAGCTTGACAGGGGATCAGCCCCAGCATTTT
TRBV7-2,.,.,TRBJ2-1,CASNSPSYNEQFF,TGTGCCAGCAACTCTCCGTCCTACAATGAGCAGTTCTTC
TRBV6-6,TRBD2,.,TRBJ2-3,CASSNLGGRATDTQYF,TGTGCCAGCAGTAATCTGGGCGGGAGGGCCACAGATACGCAGTATTTT
TRBV28,.,.,TRBJ2-7,CASSPGAGVPEQYF,TGTGCCAGCAGTCCCGGAGCAGGGGTCCCCGAGCAGTACTTC
TRBV18,.,.,TRBJ1-6,CASSPESGQPNSPLHF,TGTGCCAGCTCACCAGAGTCAGGACAGCCTAATTCACCCCTCCACTTT
TRBV6-5,TRBD1,.,TRBJ2-5,CASSYSTGRETQYF,TGTGCCAGCAGTTACTCGACAGGGCGGGAGACCCAGTACTTC
TRBV2,.,.,TRBJ1-6,CASSVQQGNSPLHF,TGTGCCAGCAGTGTCCAGCAGGGTAATTCACCCCTCCACTTT
TRBV28,.,.,TRBJ1-2,CASSLLVGGLGSYGYTF,TGTGCCAGCAGTTTACTGGTGGGAGGGTTGGGTTCCTATGGCTACACCTTC
TRBV21-1,.,once,TRBJ1-4,CASRGQKNEKLFF,TGTGCCAGCAGGGGACAGAAGAATGAAAAACTGTTTTTT
TRBV5-6,.,few,TRBJ2-7,CASSSQGLEQYF,TGTGCCAGCAGCTCTCAGGGCCTCGAGCAGTACTTC
TRBV7-2,.,.,TRBJ1-1,CASSLYMNTEAFF,TGTGCCAGCAGCTTGTACATGAACACTGAAGCTTTCTTT
TRBV6-6,.,few,TRBJ2-7,CASIALYEQYF,TGTGCCAGCATAGCTCTCTACGAGCAGTACTTC
TRBV2,.,.,TRBJ1-6,CASSGDTNNSPLHF,TGTGCCAGCAGCGGGGACACAAATAATTCACCCCTCCACTTT
TRBV5-5,TRBD2,.,TRBJ2-3,CASSLKGGISTDTQYF,TGTGCCAGCAGCTTGAAGGGAGGGATTAGCACAGATACGCAGTATTTT
TRBV11-2,.,.,TRBJ2-5,CASSSSDQETQYF,TGTGCCAGCAGCTCTTCAGACCAAGAGACCCAGTACTTC
TRBV5-1,TRBD1,few,TRBJ1-1,CASSKTTGVAYTEAFF,TGCGCCAGCAGCAAAACCACAGGGGTGGCGTACACTGAAGCTTTCTTT
TRBV19,TRBD1,.,TRBJ2-1,CAVATGQDYNEQFF,TGTGCCGTCGCAACGGGACAGGACTACAATGAGCAGTTCTTC
TRBV29-1,TRBD1,.,TRBJ2-1,CSVELGQGADEQFF,TGCAGCGTTGAATTGGGACAGGGGGCAGACGAGCAGTTCTTC
TRBV10-3,TRBD1,.,TRBJ1-6,CAISDIQGVYNSPLHF,TGTGCCATCAGTGATATACAGGGGGTTTATAATTCACCCCTCCACTTT
TRBV13,.,few,TRBJ1-4,CASSPRPPDTATNEKLFF,TGTGCCAGCAGCCCCCGCCCGCCCGACACCGCAACTAATGAAAAACTGTTTTTT
TRBV7-9,.,few,TRBJ2-7,CASTPSGTYEQYF,TGTGCCAGCACCCCCTCGGGAACCTACGAGCAGTACTTC
TRBV2,TRBD1,.,TRBJ1-5,CASSEAWNRGYQPQHF,TGTGCCAGCAGTGAAGCGTGGAACAGGGGGTATCAGCCCCAGCATTTT
TRBV19,.,.,TRBJ2-1,CASSIPPRGLMFF,TGTGCCAGTAGTATACCCCCCCGTGGGCTGATGTTCTTC
TRBV4-3,.,few,TRBJ2-3,CASSQDLLTDTQYF,TGCGCCAGCAGCCAAGATCTCCTCACAGATACGCAGTATTTT
TRBV4-1,TRBD1,.,TRBJ2-3,CASSLEGTGGGGDMQYF,TGCGCCAGCAGCCTCGAGGGGACAGGAGGTGGTGGAGATATGCAGTATTTT
TRBV11-2,TRBD1,few,TRBJ1-3,CASSSSTGGTSGNTIYF,TGTGCCAGCAGCTCGTCAACAGGGGGCACGTCTGGAAACACCATATATTTT
TRBV2,TRBD1,.,TRBJ1-2,CASRMGQGAGYTF,TGTGCCAGCAGAATGGGACAGGGGGCTGGCTACACCTTC
TRBV30,TRBD1,.,TRBJ1-2,CAWSTINRGKGYTF,TGTGCCTGGAGTACCATAAACAGGGGGAAAGGCTACACCTTC
TRBV7-2,TRBD1,.,TRBJ1-2,CASRPTGAVGYTF,TGTGCCAGCAGACCCACAGGGGCGGTTGGCTACACCTTC
TRBV6-1,TRBD1,.,TRBJ1-6,CASNDEGAGNSPLHF,TGTGCCAGCAACGACGAGGGGGCAGGTAATTCACCCCTCCACTTT
TRBV19,TRBD2,.,TRBJ2-3,CASKRSGSPGLAGARDTQYF,TGTGCCAGTAAAAGGTCGGGGAGTCCCGGACTAGCGGGAGCGCGGGATACGCAGTATTTT
TRBV9,.,.,TRBJ1-6,CASSVAGGDNSPLHF,TGTGCCAGCAGCGTAGCTGGAGGAGATAATTCACCCCTCCACTTT
TRBV7-9,TRBD1,.,TRBJ2-7,CASSLHRDRGDEQYF,TGTGCCAGCAGCTTACACCGGGACAGGGGGGACGAGCAGTACTTC